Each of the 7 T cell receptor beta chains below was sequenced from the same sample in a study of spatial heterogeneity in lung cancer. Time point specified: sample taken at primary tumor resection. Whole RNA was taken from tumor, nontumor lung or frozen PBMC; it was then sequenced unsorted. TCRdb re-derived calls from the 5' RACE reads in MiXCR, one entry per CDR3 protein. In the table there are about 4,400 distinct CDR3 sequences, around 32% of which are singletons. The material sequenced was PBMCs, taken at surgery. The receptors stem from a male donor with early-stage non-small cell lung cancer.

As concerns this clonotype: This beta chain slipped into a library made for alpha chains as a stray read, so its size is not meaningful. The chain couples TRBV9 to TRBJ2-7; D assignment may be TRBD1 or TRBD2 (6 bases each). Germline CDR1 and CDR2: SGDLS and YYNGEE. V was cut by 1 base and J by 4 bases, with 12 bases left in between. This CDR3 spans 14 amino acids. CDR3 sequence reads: CASSVIGGIYEQYF. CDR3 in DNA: TGTGCCAGCAGCGTAATCGGGGGCATTTACGAGCAGTACTTC.

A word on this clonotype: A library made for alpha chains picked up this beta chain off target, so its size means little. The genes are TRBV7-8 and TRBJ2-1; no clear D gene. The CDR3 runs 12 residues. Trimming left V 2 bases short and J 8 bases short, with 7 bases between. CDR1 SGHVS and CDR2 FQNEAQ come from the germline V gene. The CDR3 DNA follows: TGTGCCAGCAGCTTAAAAGGGTATGAGCAGTTCTTC. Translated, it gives CASSLKGYEQFF.

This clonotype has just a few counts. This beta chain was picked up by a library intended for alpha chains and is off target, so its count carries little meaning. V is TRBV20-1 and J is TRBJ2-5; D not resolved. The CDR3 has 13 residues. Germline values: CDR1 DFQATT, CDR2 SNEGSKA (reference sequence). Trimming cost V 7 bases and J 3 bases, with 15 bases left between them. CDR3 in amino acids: CSVPSGRKETQYF. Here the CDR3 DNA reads TGCAGTGTCCCATCTGGCAGAAAAGAGACCCAGTACTTC.

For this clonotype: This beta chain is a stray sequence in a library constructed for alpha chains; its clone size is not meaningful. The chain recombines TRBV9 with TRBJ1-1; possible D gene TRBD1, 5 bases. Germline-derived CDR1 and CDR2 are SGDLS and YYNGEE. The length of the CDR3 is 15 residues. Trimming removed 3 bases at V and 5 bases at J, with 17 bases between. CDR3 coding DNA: TGTGCCAGCAGCGAGAGCAGGGAAGGGCAAACTGAAGCTTTCTTT. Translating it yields CASSESREGQTEAFF.

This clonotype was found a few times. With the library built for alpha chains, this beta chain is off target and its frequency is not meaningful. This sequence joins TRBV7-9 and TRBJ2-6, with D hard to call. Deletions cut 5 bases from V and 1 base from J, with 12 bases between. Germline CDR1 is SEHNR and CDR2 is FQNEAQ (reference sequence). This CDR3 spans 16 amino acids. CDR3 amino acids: CASSLLLGSGANVLTF. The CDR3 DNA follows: TGTGCCAGCAGCCTACTTTTGGGTTCTGGGGCCAACGTCCTGACTTTC.

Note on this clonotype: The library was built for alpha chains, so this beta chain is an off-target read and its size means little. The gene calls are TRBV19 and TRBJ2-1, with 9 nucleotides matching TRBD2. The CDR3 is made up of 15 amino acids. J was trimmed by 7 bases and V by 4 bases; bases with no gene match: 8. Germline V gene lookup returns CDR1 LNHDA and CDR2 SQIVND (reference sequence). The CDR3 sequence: CASSRLAGEINEQFF. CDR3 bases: TGTGCCAGTAGTAGATTAGCGGGAGAGATAAATGAGCAGTTCTTC.

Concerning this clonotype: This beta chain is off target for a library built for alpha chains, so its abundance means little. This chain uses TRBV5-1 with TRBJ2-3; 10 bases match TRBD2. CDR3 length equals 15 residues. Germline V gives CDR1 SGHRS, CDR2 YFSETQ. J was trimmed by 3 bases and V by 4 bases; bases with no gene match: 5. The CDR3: CASSLQAGGTDTQYF. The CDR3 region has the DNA TGCGCCAGCAGCCTCCAAGCGGGAGGGACAGATACGCAGTATTTT.